This passage covers 9 T cell receptor beta chains from one sample sequenced in a study of cytomegalovirus exposure and HLA in healthy donors. Researchers ran the PCR with 60 Vbeta and 13 Jbeta primers. Assay used: immunoSEQ multiplex PCR; TCRdb lists only in-frame clones, some missing. The sample contains some 150,000 clones, more than 65% of which appear only once. Sequenced: PBMCs. Receptor source: a man aged 25-45 years in good health and CMV-seropositive.

The J gene is TRBJ2-7, the V gene TRBV14, with 11 bases matching TRBD1. Germline V gene data show CDR1 as SGHDN and CDR2 as FVKESK. The CDR3 totals 13 residues. V lost 8 bases and J lost 5; bases outside the gene matches: 5. The CDR3: CASRDRGFNEQYF. For the CDR3, the DNA is TGTGCCAGCCGGGACAGGGGGTTCAACGAGCAGTACTTC.

Concerning this clone itself: The identical CDR3 is also encoded by other nucleotide sequences in the sample. The chain has TRBV5-1 and TRBJ1-2; D unresolved. The CDR3 length is 13 residues. Germline CDR1 is SGHRS and CDR2 is YFSETQ. V was pared by 0 bases and J by 3 bases, with 6 bases between. The CDR3 DNA reads TGCGCCAGCAGCTTGGTGGCCGACTATGGCTACACCTTC. Translated: CASSLVADYGYTF.

The chain employs TRBV6-4 and TRBJ2-2; tentatively, D is TRBD2 (5 bases). The CDR3 runs 14 residues. Germline V gene sequence: CDR1 MRHNA, CDR2 SNTAGT. Trimming removed 3 bases at V and 8 bases at J, with 13 bases between. CDR3: CASSDGLEVGELFF. The CDR3 DNA is TGTGCCAGCAGTGATGGGCTGGAGGTGGGGGAGCTGTTTTTT.

The chain recombines TRBV28 with TRBJ1-1; 8 nucleotides align to TRBD1. Germline CDR1 is MDHEN and CDR2 is SYDVKM. V was clipped by 4 bases and J by 4 bases; unmatched bases: 5. The CDR3 extends over 14 amino acids. The CDR3 loop is CASSSGGRVTEAFF. CDR3 sequence (DNA): TGTGCCAGCAGTTCAGGGGGCAGGGTCACTGAAGCTTTCTTT.

This chain joins TRBV6-5 and TRBJ1-1, with D possibly TRBD1 on 5 matching bases. The V gene lost 5 bases and the J gene lost 1 base, with 8 bases spanning the gap. Germline CDR1 MNHEY, CDR2 SVGAGI. The CDR3 is made up of 13 amino acids. The CDR3 is CASSRTQNTEAFF. The CDR3, as DNA: TGTGCCAGCAGTCGGACACAGAACACTGAAGCTTTCTTT.

This clone was observed a few times. The V and J genes are TRBV28 and TRBJ1-1, with no clear D. CDR3 length: 15 residues. V was clipped by 2 bases and J by 1 base, with 11 bases between them. The germline gives CDR1 MDHEN, CDR2 SYDVKM. The CDR3 coding sequence is TGTGCCAGCAGTTTACCTACTTACGCGAACACTGAAGCTTTCTTT. Translated, it gives CASSLPTYANTEAFF.

This chain connects TRBV5-8 to TRBJ1-5; a weak D match, TRBD1 (5 bases). Trimming took 4 bases from V and 6 from J, leaving 14 bases between them. Germline V gene lookup returns CDR1 SGHTS and CDR2 YDEGEE. This CDR3 contains 14 residues. CDR3 bases: TGTGCCAGCAGCCTCCTCTCGGGGGTTCAGCCCCAGCATTTT. The encoded protein is CASSLLSGVQPQHF.

CDR3 in DNA: TGTGCCAGCAGTTTAGGGGGGCTAGCGGGGGGAGGTGAGCAGTTCTTC. Amino acids: CASSLGGLAGGGEQFF. The chain has TRBV28 and TRBJ2-1, with TRBD2 matching over 11 bases. V gave up 2 bases and J gave up 9 bases; unmatched junction bases: 9. Germline V lookup: CDR1 MDHEN, CDR2 SYDVKM. CDR3 length equals 16 residues.

This chain joins TRBV27 and TRBJ1-2; TRBD1 might be the D (5 bases). Germline V gives CDR1 MNHEY, CDR2 SMNVEV (reference sequence). The V and J ends lost 10 bases and 2 bases respectively, with 17 bases between them. This CDR3 contains 14 residues. Here the CDR3 DNA reads TGTGCCACGATGACTCAGGGCTTGAACTATGGCTACACCTTC. Amino acid sequence: CATMTQGLNYGYTF.